Here is one T cell receptor beta chain with its context. Its antigen is currently unknown. TCRdb reanalyzed the 5' RACE reads and collapses them to one entry per CDR3 protein, without DNA. Its listing shows under 200,000 distinct CDR3 sequences. The record originates from a study of monozygotic twins with inflammatory bowel disease. Study-wide findings and caveats: IBD patients had lower TCRbeta diversity (inverse Simpson) than healthy co-twins. No separation of different T cell subtypes was possible.

Germline V gene lookup returns CDR1 MGHRA and CDR2 YSYEKL. This CDR3 contains 16 residues. The sample was blood. The sequence derives from a human donor with ulcerative colitis or Crohn's disease, or a healthy co-twin of an affected twin (not recorded which). The chain couples TRBV4-1 to TRBJ2-7; the D call from TCRdb, TRBD2, cannot be confirmed without DNA. The CDR3 reads CASSQITGTSGNEQYF.